One and the same sample provided the 10 T cell receptor beta chains below, sequenced in a study of CXCR3-negative and CXCR3-positive naive CD8 T cells. Whole-study results and caveats: More hydrophobic TRB CDR3s occurred in CXCR3-positive than in CXCR3-negative naive cells.

The antigens these receptors bind are not known. The libraries of TRB cDNA were constructed through 5' RACE using UMI labels. Reprocessing the 5' RACE reads, TCRdb reports a single entry for every CDR3 protein and omits DNA. The table lists 55,000 to 70,000 distinct CDR3 sequences. Sequenced sample: naive CXCR3+ CD8+ T cells from blood. Subset described: CD45RO-CCR7+CD27+CD95- naive CD8+ T cells expressing CXCR3 (TNR3+). These receptors were collected from a human donor in good health. Some clones in this sample may be carry-over from other donors' samples.

This chain links TRBV6-2 or TRBV6-3 with TRBJ2-7. This CDR3 has 13 residues. CDR1 and CDR2 from the germline V gene are MNHEY and SVGEGT. The CDR3 spells CASSYPGIYEQYF.

The V and J genes are TRBV11-2 and TRBJ2-2; lacking DNA, the TRBD1 call made by TCRdb goes unchecked. CDR3 length: 13 residues. Germline lookup yields CDR1 SGHAT and CDR2 FQNNGV. CDR3 region: CASRLGATGELFF.

This chain's CDR3 is CASSLLLTDTQYF. The chain is built from TRBV28 and TRBJ2-3. The CDR3 has 13 residues. The germline V gene encodes CDR1 MDHEN and CDR2 SYDVKM.

This chain uses TRBV4-1 with TRBJ2-3; TCRdb gives TRBD2 as the D gene, but with no DNA this cannot be confirmed. Germline CDR1 is MGHRA and CDR2 is YSYEKL. This CDR3 has 19 residues. The CDR3 loop reads CASSQRVGAGGVGADTQYF.

The V call is TRBV11-2, the J call TRBJ2-2. There are 15 residues in the CDR3. Germline V lookup: CDR1 SGHAT, CDR2 FQNNGV. The CDR3: CASSLGRLRVGELFF.

V usage is TRBV6-4 and J usage is TRBJ2-5; TCRdb's assignment of TRBD2 cannot be checked, as there is no DNA. The CDR3 covers 14 residues. CDR1 and CDR2 from the germline V gene are MRHNA and SNTAGT. The CDR3 protein is CASGPSWGQETQYF.

The chain has TRBV27 and TRBJ2-1; TCRdb indicates TRBD2, and absent DNA this call remains unverified. There are 14 residues in the CDR3. Looked up from germline, CDR1 is MNHEY and CDR2 is SMNVEV (reference sequence). The CDR3: CASSWGTSYNEQFF.

V gene TRBV11-2 combines with J gene TRBJ2-5; checking the TCRdb D call of TRBD1 is not possible without DNA. The CDR3 is made up of 14 amino acids. Germline V lookup: CDR1 SGHAT, CDR2 FQNNGV. CDR3 sequence: CASSLGTGQEAQYF.

The chain links TRBV7-3 to TRBJ2-1; TCRdb indicates TRBD1, and absent DNA this call remains unverified. Germline V gene data show CDR1 as SGHTA and CDR2 as FQGTGA. This CDR3 spans 15 amino acids. CDR3: CASSLRDTHPNEQFF.

The chain links TRBV6-5 to TRBJ2-1; the D call of TRBD1 rests on TCRdb alone, since no DNA is present to check it. The germline gives CDR1 MNHEY, CDR2 SVGAGI. The length of the CDR3 is 15 residues. The chain's CDR3 is CASSLGQESYNEQFF.